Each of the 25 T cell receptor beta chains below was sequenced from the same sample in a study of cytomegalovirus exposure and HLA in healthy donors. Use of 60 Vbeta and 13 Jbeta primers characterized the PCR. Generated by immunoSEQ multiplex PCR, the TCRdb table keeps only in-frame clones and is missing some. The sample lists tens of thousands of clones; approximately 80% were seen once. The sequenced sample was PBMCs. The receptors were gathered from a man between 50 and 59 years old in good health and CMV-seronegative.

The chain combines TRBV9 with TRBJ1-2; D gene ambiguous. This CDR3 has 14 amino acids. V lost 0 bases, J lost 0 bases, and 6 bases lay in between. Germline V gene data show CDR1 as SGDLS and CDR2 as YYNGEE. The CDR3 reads CASSVASANYGYTF. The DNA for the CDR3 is TGTGCCAGCAGCGTAGCCAGTGCTAACTATGGCTACACCTTC.

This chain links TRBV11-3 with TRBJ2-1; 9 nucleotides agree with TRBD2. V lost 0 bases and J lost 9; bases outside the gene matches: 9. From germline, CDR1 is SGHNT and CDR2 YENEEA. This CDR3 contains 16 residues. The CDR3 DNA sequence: TGTGCCAGCAGCTTAGATGCTCCTAGCGGGGCGAGTGAGCAGTTCTTC. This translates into CASSLDAPSGASEQFF.

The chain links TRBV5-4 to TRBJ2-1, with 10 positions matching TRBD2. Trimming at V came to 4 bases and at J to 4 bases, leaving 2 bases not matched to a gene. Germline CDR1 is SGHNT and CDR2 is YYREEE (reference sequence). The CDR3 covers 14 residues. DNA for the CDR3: TGTGCCAGCAGCCGGACTAGCGGTTACAATGAGCAGTTCTTC. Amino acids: CASSRTSGYNEQFF.

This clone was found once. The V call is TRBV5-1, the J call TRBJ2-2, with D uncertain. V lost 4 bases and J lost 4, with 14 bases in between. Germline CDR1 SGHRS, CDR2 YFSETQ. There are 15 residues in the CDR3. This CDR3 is CASSPVTVFTGELFF. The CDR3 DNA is TGCGCCAGCAGCCCTGTGACTGTATTCACCGGGGAGCTGTTTTTT.

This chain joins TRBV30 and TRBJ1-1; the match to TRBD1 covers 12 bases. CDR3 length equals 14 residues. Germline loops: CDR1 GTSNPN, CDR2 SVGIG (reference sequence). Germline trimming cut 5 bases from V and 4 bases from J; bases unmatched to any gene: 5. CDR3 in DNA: TGTGCCTGGGGGACAGGGGGCCCGGGCACTGAAGCTTTCTTT. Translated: CAWGTGGPGTEAFF.

CDR3 loop: CASSLGGGVETQYF. The CDR3 bases are TGTGCCAGCAGCTTGGGCGGGGGGGTGGAGACCCAGTACTTC. The chain uses TRBV5-4 and TRBJ2-5; 9 nucleotides line up with TRBD2. In germline, CDR1 is SGHNT, CDR2 YYREEE (reference sequence). The junction had 2 bases not matched to a gene; V was cut back by 0 bases and J by 5 bases. This CDR3 comprises 14 residues.

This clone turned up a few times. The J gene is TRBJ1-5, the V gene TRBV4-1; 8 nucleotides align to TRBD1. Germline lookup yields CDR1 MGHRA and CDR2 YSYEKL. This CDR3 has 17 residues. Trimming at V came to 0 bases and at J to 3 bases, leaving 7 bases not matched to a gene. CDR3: CASSQDPGQGVNQPQHF. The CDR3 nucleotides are TGCGCCAGCAGCCAAGATCCCGGACAGGGAGTCAATCAGCCCCAGCATTTT.

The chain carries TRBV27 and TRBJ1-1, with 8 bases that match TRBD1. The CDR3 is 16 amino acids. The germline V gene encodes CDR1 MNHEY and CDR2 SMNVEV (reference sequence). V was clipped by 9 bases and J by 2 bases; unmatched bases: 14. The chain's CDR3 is CASYTGDRTKNTEAFF. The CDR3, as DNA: TGTGCCAGTTATACGGGGGACAGGACTAAAAACACTGAAGCTTTCTTT.

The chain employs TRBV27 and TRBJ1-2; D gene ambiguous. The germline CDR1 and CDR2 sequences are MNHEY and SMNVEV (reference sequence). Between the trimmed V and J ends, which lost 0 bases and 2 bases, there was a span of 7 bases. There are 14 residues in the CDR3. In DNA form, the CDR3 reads TGTGCCAGCAGTTTATCAGCGGAGAACTATGGCTACACCTTC. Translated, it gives CASSLSAENYGYTF.

CDR3 in amino acids: CASSQVSGTGELFF. The CDR3 DNA sequence: TGCGCCAGCAGCCAAGTGTCGGGCACCGGGGAGCTGTTTTTT. The chain uses TRBV4-1 and TRBJ2-2; D ambiguous. Trimming left V 1 base short and J 4 bases short, with 7 bases between. This CDR3 contains 14 residues. Germline V gene sequence: CDR1 MGHRA, CDR2 YSYEKL.

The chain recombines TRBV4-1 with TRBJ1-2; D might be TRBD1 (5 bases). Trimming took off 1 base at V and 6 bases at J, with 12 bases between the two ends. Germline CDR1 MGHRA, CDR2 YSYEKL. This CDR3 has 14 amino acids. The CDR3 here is CASSQGWGGDGYTF. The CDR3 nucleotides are TGCGCCAGCAGCCAAGGCTGGGGCGGGGATGGCTACACCTTC.

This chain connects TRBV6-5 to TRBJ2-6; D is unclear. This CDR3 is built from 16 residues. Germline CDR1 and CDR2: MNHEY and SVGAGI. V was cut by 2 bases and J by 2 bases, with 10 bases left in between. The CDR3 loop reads CASSYDWSPGANVLTF. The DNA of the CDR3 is TGTGCCAGCAGTTACGACTGGAGCCCTGGGGCCAACGTCCTGACTTTC.

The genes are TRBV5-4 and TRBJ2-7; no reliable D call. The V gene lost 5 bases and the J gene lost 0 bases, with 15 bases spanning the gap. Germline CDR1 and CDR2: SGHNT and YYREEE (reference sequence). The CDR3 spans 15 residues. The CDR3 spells CASSPDTGRSYEQYF. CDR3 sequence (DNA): TGTGCCAGCAGTCCTGACACCGGTCGCTCCTACGAGCAGTACTTC. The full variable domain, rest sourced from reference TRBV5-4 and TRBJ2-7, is ETGVTQSPTHLIKTRGQQVTLRCSSQSGHNTVSWYQQALGQGPQFIFQYYREEENGRGNFPPRFSGLQFPNYSSELNVNALELDDSALYLCASSPDTGRSYEQYFGPGTRLTVT.

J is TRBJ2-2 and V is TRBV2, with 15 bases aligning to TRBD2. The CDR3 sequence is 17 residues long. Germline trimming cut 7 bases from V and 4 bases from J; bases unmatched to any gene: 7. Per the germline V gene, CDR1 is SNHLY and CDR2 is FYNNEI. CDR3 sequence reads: CASTRTSGGVITGELFF. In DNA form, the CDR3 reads TGTGCCAGCACCCGGACTAGCGGGGGGGTGATCACCGGGGAGCTGTTTTTT.

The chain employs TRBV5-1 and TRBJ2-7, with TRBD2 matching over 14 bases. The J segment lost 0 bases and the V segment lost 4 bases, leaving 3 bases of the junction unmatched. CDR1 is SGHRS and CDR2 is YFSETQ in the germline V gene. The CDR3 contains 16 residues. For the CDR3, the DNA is TGCGCCAGCAGCCGACTAGCGGGGGGGAGCTCCTACGAGCAGTACTTC. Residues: CASSRLAGGSSYEQYF.

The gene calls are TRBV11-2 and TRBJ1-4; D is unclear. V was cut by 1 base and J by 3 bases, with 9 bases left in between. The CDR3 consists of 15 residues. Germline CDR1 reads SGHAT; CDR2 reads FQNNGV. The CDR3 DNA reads TGTGCCAGCAGCTTAGGCCCGGGATCTAATGAAAAACTGTTTTTT. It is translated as CASSLGPGSNEKLFF. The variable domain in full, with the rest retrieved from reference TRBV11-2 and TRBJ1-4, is EAGVAQSPRYKIIEKRQSVAFWCNPISGHATLYWYQQILGQGPKLLIQFQNNGVVDDSQLPKDRFSAERLKGVDSTLKIQPAKLEDSAVYLCASSLGPGSNEKLFFGSGTQLSVL.

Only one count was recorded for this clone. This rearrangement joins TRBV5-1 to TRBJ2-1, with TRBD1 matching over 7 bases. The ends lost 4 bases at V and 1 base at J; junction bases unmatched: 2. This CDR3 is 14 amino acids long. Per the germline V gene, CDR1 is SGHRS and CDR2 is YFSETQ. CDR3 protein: CASSRQGSYNEQFF. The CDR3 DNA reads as TGCGCCAGCAGCCGACAGGGATCCTACAATGAGCAGTTCTTC.

In nucleotides, the CDR3 is TGTGCCATCAGTGAGACTGGGACAGGGAGCTCCTACAATGAGCAGTTCTTC. This codes for CAISETGTGSSYNEQFF. The chain carries TRBV10-3 and TRBJ2-1, with TRBD1 identical over 9 bases. The germline V gene has CDR1 ENHRY and CDR2 SYGVKD. The CDR3 contains 17 residues. The ends lost 2 bases at V and 0 bases at J; junction bases unmatched: 5.

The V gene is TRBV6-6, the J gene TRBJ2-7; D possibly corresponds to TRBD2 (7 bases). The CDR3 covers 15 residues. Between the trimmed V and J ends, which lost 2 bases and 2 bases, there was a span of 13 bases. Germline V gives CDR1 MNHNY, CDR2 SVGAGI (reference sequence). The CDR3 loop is CASSYPEGGTYEQYF. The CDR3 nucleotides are TGTGCCAGCAGTTACCCGGAGGGGGGGACCTACGAGCAGTACTTC.

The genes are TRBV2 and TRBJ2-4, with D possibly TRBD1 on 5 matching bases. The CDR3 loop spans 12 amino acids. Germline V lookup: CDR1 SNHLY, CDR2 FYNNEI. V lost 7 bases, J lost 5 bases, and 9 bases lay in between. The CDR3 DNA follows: TGTGCCAGCAAGTTGGGGCAAAACATTCAGTACTTC. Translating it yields CASKLGQNIQYF.

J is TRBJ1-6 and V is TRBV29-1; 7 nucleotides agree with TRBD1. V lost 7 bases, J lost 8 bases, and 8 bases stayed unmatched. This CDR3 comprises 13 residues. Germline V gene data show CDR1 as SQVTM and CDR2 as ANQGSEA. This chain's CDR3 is CSARQGADSPLHF. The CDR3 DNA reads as TGCAGCGCAAGACAGGGAGCGGATTCACCCCTCCACTTT.

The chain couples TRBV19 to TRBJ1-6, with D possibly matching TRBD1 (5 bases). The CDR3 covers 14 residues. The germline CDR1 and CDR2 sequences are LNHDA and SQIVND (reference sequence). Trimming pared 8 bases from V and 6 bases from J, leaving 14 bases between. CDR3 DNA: TGTGCCAGTGAGCTTCAGGGATCTAATTCACCCCTCCACTTT. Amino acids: CASELQGSNSPLHF.

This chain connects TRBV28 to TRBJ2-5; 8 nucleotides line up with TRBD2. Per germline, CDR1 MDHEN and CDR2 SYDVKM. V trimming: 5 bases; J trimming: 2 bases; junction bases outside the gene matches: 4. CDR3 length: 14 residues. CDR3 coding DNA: TGTGCCAGCAGTCTTATAGCGGGGCAAGAGACCCAGTACTTC. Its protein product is CASSLIAGQETQYF.

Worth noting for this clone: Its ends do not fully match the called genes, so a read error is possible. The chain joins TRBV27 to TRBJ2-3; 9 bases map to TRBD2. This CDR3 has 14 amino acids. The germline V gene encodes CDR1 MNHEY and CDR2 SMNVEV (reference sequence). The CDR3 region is CASSLGTSIDTQYF. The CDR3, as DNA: TGTGCCAGCAGCCTAGGGACTAGCATAGATACGCAGTATTTT.

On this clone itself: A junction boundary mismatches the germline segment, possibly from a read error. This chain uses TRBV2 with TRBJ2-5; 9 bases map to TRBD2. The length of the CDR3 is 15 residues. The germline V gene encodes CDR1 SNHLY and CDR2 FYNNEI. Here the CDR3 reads CASSEERGAQETRYF. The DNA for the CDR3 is TGTGCCAGCAGTGAGGAGCGGGGGGCCCAAGAGACCCGGTACTTC.